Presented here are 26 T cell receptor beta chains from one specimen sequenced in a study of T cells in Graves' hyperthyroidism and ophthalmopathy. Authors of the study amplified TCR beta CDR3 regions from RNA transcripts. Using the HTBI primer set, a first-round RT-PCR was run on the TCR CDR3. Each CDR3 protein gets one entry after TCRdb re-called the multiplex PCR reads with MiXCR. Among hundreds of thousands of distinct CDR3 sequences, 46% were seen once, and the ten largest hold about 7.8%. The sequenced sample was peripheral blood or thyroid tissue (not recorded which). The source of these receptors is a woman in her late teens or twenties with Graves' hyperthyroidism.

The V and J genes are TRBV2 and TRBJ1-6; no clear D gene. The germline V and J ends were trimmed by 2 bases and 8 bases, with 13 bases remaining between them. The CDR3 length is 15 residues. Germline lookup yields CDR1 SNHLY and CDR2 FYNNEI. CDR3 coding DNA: TGTGCCAGCAGTGAATACGGTACCCTCCATTCACCCCTCCACTTT. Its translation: CASSEYGTLHSPLHF.

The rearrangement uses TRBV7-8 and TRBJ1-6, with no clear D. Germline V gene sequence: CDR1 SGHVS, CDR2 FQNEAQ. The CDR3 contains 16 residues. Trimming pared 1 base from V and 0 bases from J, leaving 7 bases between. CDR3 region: CASSLGESSYNSPLHF. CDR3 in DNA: TGTGCCAGCAGCTTAGGTGAAAGCTCCTATAATTCACCCCTCCACTTT.

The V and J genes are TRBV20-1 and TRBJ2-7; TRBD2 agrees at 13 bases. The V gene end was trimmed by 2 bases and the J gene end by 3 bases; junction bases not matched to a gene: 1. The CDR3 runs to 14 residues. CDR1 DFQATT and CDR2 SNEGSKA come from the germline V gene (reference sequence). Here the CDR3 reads CSARRTSGSYEQYF. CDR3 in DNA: TGCAGTGCTAGAAGGACTAGCGGGAGCTACGAGCAGTACTTC.

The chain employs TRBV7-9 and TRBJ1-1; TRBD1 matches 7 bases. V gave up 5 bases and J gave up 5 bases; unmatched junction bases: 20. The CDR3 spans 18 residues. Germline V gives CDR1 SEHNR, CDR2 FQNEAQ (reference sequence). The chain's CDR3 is CASSPPRRDSTRRTEAFF. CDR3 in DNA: TGTGCCAGCAGCCCACCGAGAAGGGACAGCACCCGTAGGACTGAAGCTTTCTTT. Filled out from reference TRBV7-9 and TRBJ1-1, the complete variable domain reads DTGVSQNPRHKITKRGQNVTFRCDPISEHNRLYWYRQTLGQGPEFLTYFQNEAQLEKSRLLSDRFSAERPKGSFSTLEIQRTEQGDSAMYLCASSPPRRDSTRRTEAFFGQGTRLTVV.

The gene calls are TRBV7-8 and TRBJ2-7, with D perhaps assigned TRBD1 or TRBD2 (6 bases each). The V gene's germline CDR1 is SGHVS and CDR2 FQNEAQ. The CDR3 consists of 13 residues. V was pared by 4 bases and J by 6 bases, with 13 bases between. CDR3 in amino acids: CASSSLEGGEQYF. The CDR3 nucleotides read TGTGCCAGCAGCTCCCTAGAGGGGGGCGAGCAGTACTTC.

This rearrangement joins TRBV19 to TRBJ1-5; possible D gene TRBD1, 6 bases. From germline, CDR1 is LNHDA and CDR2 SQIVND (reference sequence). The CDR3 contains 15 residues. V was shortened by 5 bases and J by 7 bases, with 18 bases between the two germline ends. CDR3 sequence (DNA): TGTGCCAGTAGTCTCTACTCAGGGGTGGGACAGCCCCAGCATTTT. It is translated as CASSLYSGVGQPQHF. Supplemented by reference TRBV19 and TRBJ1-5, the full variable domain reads DGGITQSPKYLFRKEGQNVTLSCEQNLNHDAMYWYRQDPGQGLRLIYYSQIVNDFQKGDIAEGYSVSREKKESFPLTVTSAQKNPTAFYLCASSLYSGVGQPQHFGDGTRLSIL.

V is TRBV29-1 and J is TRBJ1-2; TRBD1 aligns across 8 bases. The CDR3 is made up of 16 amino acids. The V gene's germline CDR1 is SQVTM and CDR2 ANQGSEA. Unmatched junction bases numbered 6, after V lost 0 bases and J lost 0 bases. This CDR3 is CSVEDRDRSTNYGYTF. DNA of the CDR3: TGCAGCGTTGAAGATCGGGACAGGTCGACTAACTATGGCTACACCTTC.

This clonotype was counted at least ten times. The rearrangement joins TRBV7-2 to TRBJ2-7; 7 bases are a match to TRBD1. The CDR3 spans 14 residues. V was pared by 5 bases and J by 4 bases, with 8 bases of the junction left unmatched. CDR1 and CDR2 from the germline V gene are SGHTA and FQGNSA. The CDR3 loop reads CASSPTGTRYEQYF. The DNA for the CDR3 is TGTGCCAGCAGCCCGACAGGGACGCGTTACGAGCAGTACTTC.

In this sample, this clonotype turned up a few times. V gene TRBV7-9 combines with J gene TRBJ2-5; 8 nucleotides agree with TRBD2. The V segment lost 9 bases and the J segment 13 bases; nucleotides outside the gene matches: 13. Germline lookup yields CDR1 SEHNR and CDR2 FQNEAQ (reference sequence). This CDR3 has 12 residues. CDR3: CASSQPGLGWYF. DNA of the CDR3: TGTGCCAGTAGTCAACCGGGACTAGGCTGGTACTTC.

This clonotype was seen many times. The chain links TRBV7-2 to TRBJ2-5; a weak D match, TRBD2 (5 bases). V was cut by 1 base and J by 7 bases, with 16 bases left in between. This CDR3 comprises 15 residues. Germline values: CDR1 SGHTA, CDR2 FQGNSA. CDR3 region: CASSLGTSGVGTQYF. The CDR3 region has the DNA TGTGCCAGCAGCTTAGGGACGAGCGGCGTGGGGACCCAGTACTTC.

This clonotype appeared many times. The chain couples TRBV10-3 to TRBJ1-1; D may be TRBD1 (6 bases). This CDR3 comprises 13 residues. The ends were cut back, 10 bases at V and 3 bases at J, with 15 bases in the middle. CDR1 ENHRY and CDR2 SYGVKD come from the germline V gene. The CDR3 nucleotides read TGTGCCAGCGGCTCCGGGACACACACTGAAGCTTTCTTT. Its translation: CASGSGTHTEAFF.

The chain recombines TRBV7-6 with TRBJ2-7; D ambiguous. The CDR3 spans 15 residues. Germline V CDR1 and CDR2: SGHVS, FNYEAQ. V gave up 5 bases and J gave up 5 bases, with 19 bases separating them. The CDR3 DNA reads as TGTGCCAGCAGCAGTCCCTGGGATAGCAGCGACGAGCAGTACTTC. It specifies CASSSPWDSSDEQYF.

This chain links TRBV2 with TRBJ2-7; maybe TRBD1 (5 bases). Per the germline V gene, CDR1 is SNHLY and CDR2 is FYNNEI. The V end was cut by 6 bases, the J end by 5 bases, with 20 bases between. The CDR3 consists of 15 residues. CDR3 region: CASSSDPGNLHEQYF. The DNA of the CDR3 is TGTGCCAGCAGCTCGGATCCAGGGAATCTCCACGAGCAGTACTTC.

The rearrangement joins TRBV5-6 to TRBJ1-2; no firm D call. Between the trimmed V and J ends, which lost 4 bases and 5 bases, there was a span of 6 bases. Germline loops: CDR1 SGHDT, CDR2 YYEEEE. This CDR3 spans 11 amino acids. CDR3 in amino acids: CASSQRYGYTF. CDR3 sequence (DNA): TGTGCCAGCAGCCAAAGATATGGCTACACCTTC.

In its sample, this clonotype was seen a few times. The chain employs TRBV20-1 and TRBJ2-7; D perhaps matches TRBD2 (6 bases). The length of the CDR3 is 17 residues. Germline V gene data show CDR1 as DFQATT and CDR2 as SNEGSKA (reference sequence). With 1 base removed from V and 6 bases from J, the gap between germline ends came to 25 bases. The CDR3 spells CSARVGLRTSFLGEQYF. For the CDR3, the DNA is TGCAGTGCTAGAGTGGGACTCCGTACCTCCTTCCTTGGCGAGCAGTACTTC.

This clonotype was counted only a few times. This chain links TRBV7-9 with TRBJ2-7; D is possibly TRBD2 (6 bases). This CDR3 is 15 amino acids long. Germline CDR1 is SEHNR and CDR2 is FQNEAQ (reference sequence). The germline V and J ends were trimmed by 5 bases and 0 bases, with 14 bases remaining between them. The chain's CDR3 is CASSPGATSSYEQYF. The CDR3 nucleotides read TGTGCCAGCAGCCCCGGAGCGACTAGCTCCTACGAGCAGTACTTC.

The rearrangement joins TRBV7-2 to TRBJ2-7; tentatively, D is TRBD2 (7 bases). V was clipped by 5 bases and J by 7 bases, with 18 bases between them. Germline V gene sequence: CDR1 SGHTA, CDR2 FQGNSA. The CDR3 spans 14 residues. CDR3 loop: CASSPHGGQGEQYF. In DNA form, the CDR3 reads TGTGCCAGCAGCCCCCACGGGGGGCAGGGGGAGCAGTACTTC. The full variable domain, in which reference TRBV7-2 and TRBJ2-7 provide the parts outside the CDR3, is GAGVSQSPSNKVTEKGKDVELRCDPISGHTALYWYRQSLGQGLEFLIYFQGNSAPDKSGLPSDRFSAERTGGSVSTLTIQRTQQEDSAVYLCASSPHGGQGEQYFGPGTRLTVT.

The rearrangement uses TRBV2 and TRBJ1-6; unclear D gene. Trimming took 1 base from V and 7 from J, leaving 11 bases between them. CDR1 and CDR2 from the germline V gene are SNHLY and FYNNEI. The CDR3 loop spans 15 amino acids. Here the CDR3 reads CASSEDSGENSPLHF. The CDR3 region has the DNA TGTGCCAGCAGTGAAGACAGTGGGGAAAATTCACCCCTCCACTTT.

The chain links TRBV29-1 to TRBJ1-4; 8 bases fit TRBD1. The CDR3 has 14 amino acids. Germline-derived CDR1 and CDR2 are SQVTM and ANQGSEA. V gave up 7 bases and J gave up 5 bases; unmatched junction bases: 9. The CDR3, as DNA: TGCAGCGAACCGCCGGGACAGGTCAATGAAAAACTGTTTTTT. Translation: CSEPPGQVNEKLFF.

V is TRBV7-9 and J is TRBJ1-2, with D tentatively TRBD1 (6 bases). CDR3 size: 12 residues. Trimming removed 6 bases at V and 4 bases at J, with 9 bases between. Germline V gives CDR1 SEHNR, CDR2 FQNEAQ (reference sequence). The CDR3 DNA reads TGTGCCAGCAGTGGGGGCGGCTATGGCTACACCTTC. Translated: CASSGGGYGYTF.

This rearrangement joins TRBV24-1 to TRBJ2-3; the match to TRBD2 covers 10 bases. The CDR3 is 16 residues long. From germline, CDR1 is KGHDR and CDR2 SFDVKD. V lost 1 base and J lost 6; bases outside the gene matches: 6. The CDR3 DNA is TGTGCCACCAGTGATTTAGCGGGAGGGCCGGGGGATACGCAGTATTTT. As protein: CATSDLAGGPGDTQYF.

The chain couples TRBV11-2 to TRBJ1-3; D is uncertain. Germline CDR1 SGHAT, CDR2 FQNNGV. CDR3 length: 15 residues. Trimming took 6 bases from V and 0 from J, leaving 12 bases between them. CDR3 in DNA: TGTGCCAGCAGTACCGGGGAATACTCTGGAAACACCATATATTTT. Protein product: CASSTGEYSGNTIYF.

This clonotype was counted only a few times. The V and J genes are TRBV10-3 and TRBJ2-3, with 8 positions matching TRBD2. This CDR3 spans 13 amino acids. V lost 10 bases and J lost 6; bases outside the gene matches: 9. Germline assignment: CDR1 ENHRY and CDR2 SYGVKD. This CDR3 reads CATLGLATDTQYF. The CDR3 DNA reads TGTGCCACCCTTGGACTAGCTACGGATACGCAGTATTTT.

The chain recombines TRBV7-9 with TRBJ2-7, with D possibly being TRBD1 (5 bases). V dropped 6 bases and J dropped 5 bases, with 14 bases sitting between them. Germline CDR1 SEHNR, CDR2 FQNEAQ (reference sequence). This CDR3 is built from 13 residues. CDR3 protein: CASSPPGRDEQYF. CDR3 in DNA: TGTGCCAGCAGTCCCCCGGGCAGGGACGAGCAGTACTTC.

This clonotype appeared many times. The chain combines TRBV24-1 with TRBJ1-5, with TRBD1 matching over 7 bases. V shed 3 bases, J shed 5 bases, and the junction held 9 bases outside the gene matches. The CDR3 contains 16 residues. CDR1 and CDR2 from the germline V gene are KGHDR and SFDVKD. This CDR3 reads CATSDGSRQGYQPQHF. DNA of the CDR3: TGTGCCACCAGTGATGGTTCGCGACAGGGCTATCAGCCCCAGCATTTT.

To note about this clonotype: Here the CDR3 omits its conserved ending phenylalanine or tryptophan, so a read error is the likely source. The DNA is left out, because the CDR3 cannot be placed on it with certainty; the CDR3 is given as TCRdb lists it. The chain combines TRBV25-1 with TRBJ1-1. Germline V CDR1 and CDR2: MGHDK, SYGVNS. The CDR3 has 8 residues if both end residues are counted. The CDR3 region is CASSESLC.